The text below deals with one T cell receptor (beta chain). The target antigen is unknown. The CDR3 loop spans 16 amino acids. Deletions cut 2 bases from V and 1 base from J, with 15 bases between. Germline V CDR1 and CDR2: KGHSH, LQKENI. The data belong to a study of cytomegalovirus exposure and HLA in healthy donors. The study, taken as a whole, reports: As a later analysis showed, a missense DCLRE1C variant was linked to trimming of TCR beta V- and J-genes.

Each of the donors was a healthy bone marrow donor. PCR used 60 Vbeta primers and 13 Jbeta primers. Sequencing used immunoSEQ multiplex PCR; TCRdb keeps in-frame clones, though not all of them. The sample comprises about 160,000 clones, around 80% of which are singletons, and approximately 1% rests with the top ten. Sequencing was carried out using PBMCs. J is TRBJ2-7 and V is TRBV18; the D gene is possibly TRBD2 (6 bases). This receptor was taken from a woman aged 40 to 49 in good health and CMV-seronegative. CDR3 in amino acids: CASSPTPGRSSYEQYF. The CDR3 DNA is TGTGCCAGCTCACCAACCCCCGGGAGATCGTCCTACGAGCAGTACTTC.